This TCR beta chain was sequenced in a study of radiotherapy plus CTLA-4 blockade in lung cancer. About the study: Objective responses occurred in around 18% of patients; roughly 30% had disease control.

Profiling relied on immunoSEQ multiplex PCR, and the TCRdb table lists in-frame clones only, not all of them. In the table there are 40,000 or so clones, about 80% of which are singletons. Focal radiation plus CTLA-4 blockade with ipilimumab was given to patients with chemo-refractory metastatic non-small-cell lung cancer. With regard to this clone: Its antigen is unknown.

V trimming: 6 bases; J trimming: 8 bases; junction bases outside the gene matches: 7. The germline V gene has CDR1 SGHRS and CDR2 YFSETQ. This CDR3 spans 13 amino acids. Points from the study as a whole: Expansion of tumor-derived TCR clones was observed in blood after radiotherapy plus ipilimumab. It was early blood T cell clone dynamics, with interferon-beta, that reportedly best predicted response.

The chain combines TRBV5-1 with TRBJ2-1, with TRBD1 matching 8 bases. The TCR originated in a human donor with non-small cell lung cancer who had stable disease on radiotherapy plus ipilimumab. The material sequenced was peripheral blood, taken from a patient treated with radiotherapy plus ipilimumab. CDR3 DNA: TGCGCCAGCACCGAACAGGGGGGCGATGAGCAGTTCTTC. Amino acids: CASTEQGGDEQFF. Complete variable domain (other parts from reference TRBV5-1 and TRBJ2-1): KAGVTQTPRYLIKTRGQQVTLSCSPISGHRSVSWYQQTPGQGLQFLFEYFSETQRNKGNFPGRFSGRQFSNSRSEMNVSTLELGDSALYLCASTEQGGDEQFFGPGTRLTVL.